Shown below are 19 T cell receptor beta chains from a single sample sequenced in a study of cytomegalovirus exposure and HLA in healthy donors. The PCR had 60 Vbeta and 13 Jbeta primers. Profiling relied on immunoSEQ multiplex PCR, and the TCRdb table lists in-frame clones only, not all of them. The data show around 150,000 clones, with around three quarters seen just once and over 6% held by the top ten. Sequencing input: PBMCs. The receptors shown here come from a man in his forties in good health and CMV-seropositive.

The rearrangement links TRBV4-3 to TRBJ2-1; TRBD1 aligns across 7 bases. This CDR3 has 14 amino acids. The trim removed 8 bases at V and 9 bases at J, leaving 13 bases unmatched. Germline V gene sequence: CDR1 LGHNA, CDR2 YSLEER. The DNA for the CDR3 is TGCGCCAGCGAGCGTGAGGGGGCGAGTGGTGAGCAGTTCTTC. Protein sequence: CASEREGASGEQFF.

The chain joins TRBV29-1 to TRBJ2-5; D not resolved. CDR1 and CDR2 from the germline V gene are SQVTM and ANQGSEA. V lost 3 bases and J 5 bases, leaving 7 bases between the germline ends. The CDR3 consists of 11 residues. CDR3 in amino acids: CSVDQRETQYF. The CDR3 DNA follows: TGCAGCGTTGACCAACGGGAGACCCAGTACTTC.

V and J are TRBV7-2 and TRBJ1-2, with D unresolved. Germline CDR1 SGHTA, CDR2 FQGNSA. Trimming left V 1 base short and J 8 bases short, with 14 bases between. The CDR3 contains 14 residues. The CDR3 loop reads CASSLGSGRGGYTF. CDR3 nucleotides: TGTGCCAGCAGCTTAGGTTCCGGGAGAGGGGGCTACACCTTC. Filled out from reference TRBV7-2 and TRBJ1-2, the complete variable domain reads GAGVSQSPSNKVTEKGKDVELRCDPISGHTALYWYRQSLGQGLEFLIYFQGNSAPDKSGLPSDRFSAERTGGSVSTLTIQRTQQEDSAVYLCASSLGSGRGGYTFGSGTRLTVV.

The chain combines TRBV7-8 with TRBJ2-7, with D perhaps TRBD1 (6 bases). This CDR3 is built from 13 residues. Germline V gene lookup returns CDR1 SGHVS and CDR2 FQNEAQ. Between the trimmed V and J ends, which lost 5 bases and 6 bases, there was a span of 14 bases. CDR3 amino acids: CASSPQQGAEQYF. DNA for the CDR3: TGTGCCAGCAGCCCTCAACAGGGAGCCGAGCAGTACTTC.

V and J are TRBV19 and TRBJ1-5; 9 nucleotides agree with TRBD1. The germline V gene has CDR1 LNHDA and CDR2 SQIVND (reference sequence). The V gene end was trimmed by 2 bases and the J gene end by 7 bases; junction bases not matched to a gene: 6. This CDR3 is 15 amino acids long. Written as DNA, the CDR3 is TGTGCCAGTAGTATAACCACAGGGGGCCACCAGCCCCAGCATTTT. This sequence encodes CASSITTGGHQPQHF.

This chain connects TRBV4-2 to TRBJ1-5, with no clear D. The CDR3 is 14 residues long. CDR1 is LGHNA and CDR2 is YNFKEQ in the germline V gene. V was trimmed by 0 bases and J by 8 bases, leaving 11 bases between them. The CDR3 DNA reads as TGTGCCAGCAGCCAAGACATGGTCGGGAAGCCCCAGCATTTT. It is translated as CASSQDMVGKPQHF.

A single count supports this clone. The rearrangement joins TRBV18 to TRBJ2-4; D remains ambiguous. The germline CDR1 and CDR2 sequences are KGHSH and LQKENI. V was pared by 2 bases and J by 5 bases, with 4 bases between. The CDR3 covers 12 residues. CDR3 nucleotide sequence: TGTGCCAGCTCACCAACGGAAAACATTCAGTACTTC. Protein: CASSPTENIQYF.

V is TRBV6-5 and J is TRBJ2-1; 7 bases are a match to TRBD2. This CDR3 spans 13 amino acids. Trimming at V came to 6 bases and at J to 8 bases, leaving 7 bases not matched to a gene. The V gene's germline CDR1 is MNHEY and CDR2 SVGAGI. The CDR3 loop is CASRPPGRDEQFF. The CDR3, as DNA: TGTGCCAGCAGACCCCCTGGGAGGGATGAGCAGTTCTTC.

The chain is built from TRBV18 and TRBJ2-3; no clear D gene. Per the germline V gene, CDR1 is KGHSH and CDR2 is LQKENI. The CDR3 spans 15 residues. V lost 3 bases and J 2 bases, leaving 12 bases between the germline ends. In DNA form, the CDR3 reads TGTGCCAGCTCACCCCCGGGTCCCCTCACAGATACGCAGTATTTT. Its translation is CASSPPGPLTDTQYF.

This chain uses TRBV11-2 with TRBJ1-1, with D perhaps matching TRBD1 (5 bases). This CDR3 comprises 17 residues. Germline V lookup: CDR1 SGHAT, CDR2 FQNNGV. V was cut by 1 base and J by 0 bases, with 15 bases left in between. The CDR3 sequence: CASSLAGRVGMNTEAFF. The DNA of the CDR3 is TGTGCCAGCAGCTTAGCCGGCAGGGTGGGCATGAACACTGAAGCTTTCTTT. The variable domain in full, with the rest retrieved from reference TRBV11-2 and TRBJ1-1, is EAGVAQSPRYKIIEKRQSVAFWCNPISGHATLYWYQQILGQGPKLLIQFQNNGVVDDSQLPKDRFSAERLKGVDSTLKIQPAKLEDSAVYLCASSLAGRVGMNTEAFFGQGTRLTVV.

The sample holds a few counts of this clone. J is TRBJ2-5 and V is TRBV2; 11 nucleotides agree with TRBD2. J gave up 4 bases and V 5 bases, and 6 bases lay outside the gene matches. Germline V gene lookup returns CDR1 SNHLY and CDR2 FYNNEI. The CDR3 is made up of 15 amino acids. CDR3 in DNA: TGTGCCAGCAGTCCTTTAGCGGGGGGGGGAGAGACCCAGTACTTC. Encoded protein: CASSPLAGGGETQYF. The full variable domain, its missing parts supplied by reference TRBV2 and TRBJ2-5, is EPEVTQTPSHQVTQMGQEVILRCVPISNHLYFYWYRQILGQKVEFLVSFYNNEISEKSEIFDDQFSVERPDGSNFTLKIRSTKLEDSAMYFCASSPLAGGGETQYFGPGTRLLVL.

This clone was seen a handful of times. The rearrangement uses TRBV9 and TRBJ1-6; 7 bases match TRBD1. The length of the CDR3 is 15 residues. The J segment lost 7 bases and the V segment lost 0 bases, leaving 4 bases of the junction unmatched. The germline gives CDR1 SGDLS, CDR2 YYNGEE. The CDR3 is CASSVGDSQNSPLHF. In DNA form, the CDR3 reads TGTGCCAGCAGCGTAGGGGACAGCCAGAATTCACCCCTCCACTTT. The complete variable domain, with remaining parts taken from reference TRBV9 and TRBJ1-6, reads DSGVTQTPKHLITATGQRVTLRCSPRSGDLSVYWYQQSLDQGLQFLIQYYNGEERAKGNILERFSAQQFPDLHSELNLSSLELGDSALYFCASSVGDSQNSPLHFGNGTRLTVT.

The rearrangement joins TRBV9 to TRBJ1-6, with TRBD1 as a possible D gene (6 bases). Germline CDR1 and CDR2: SGDLS and YYNGEE. Deletions cut 0 bases from V and 8 bases from J, with 9 bases between. The CDR3 has 14 residues. CDR3: CASSVAGADSPLHF. CDR3 DNA sequence: TGTGCCAGCAGCGTAGCAGGGGCGGATTCACCCCTCCACTTT.

Only a few counts were recorded for this clone. J is TRBJ2-6 and V is TRBV11-1, with a possible D match to TRBD1 (6 bases). The CDR3 has 13 residues. V shed 9 bases and J shed 4 bases, with 10 bases lying between them. CDR1 SGHAT and CDR2 FQDESV come from the germline V gene (reference sequence). CDR3 in DNA: TGTGCCAGTCAGGGGTCGGGGGCCAACGTCCTGACTTTC. Protein sequence: CASQGSGANVLTF.

This clone turned up a few times. CDR3 loop: CASSEGEDTEAFF. The CDR3 DNA reads as TGTGCCAGCAGTGAAGGGGAGGACACTGAAGCTTTCTTT. The gene calls are TRBV2 and TRBJ1-1; D gene ambiguous. Trimming removed 1 base at V and 3 bases at J, with 6 bases between. Looked up from germline, CDR1 is SNHLY and CDR2 is FYNNEI. CDR3 length: 13 amino acids.

The V gene is TRBV7-2, the J gene TRBJ1-2; the D is unclear. The germline CDR1 and CDR2 sequences are SGHTA and FQGNSA. The CDR3 sequence is 13 residues long. V dropped 4 bases and J dropped 3 bases, with 9 bases sitting between them. This chain's CDR3 is CASSYSGDYGYTF. CDR3 DNA sequence: TGTGCCAGCAGCTACTCGGGTGACTATGGCTACACCTTC.

The J gene is TRBJ2-5, the V gene TRBV5-4, with 7 nucleotides matching TRBD1. This CDR3 has 17 amino acids. In germline, CDR1 is SGHNT, CDR2 YYREEE (reference sequence). V shed 3 bases, J shed 1 base, and the junction held 12 bases outside the gene matches. The CDR3 DNA is TGTGCCAGCAGCTCGTCAGGGGGTAGGGGCCCCCAAGAGACCCAGTACTTC. Its translation: CASSSSGGRGPQETQYF.

The rearrangement joins TRBV11-3 to TRBJ2-1; 7 bases align to TRBD2. The CDR3 is 16 amino acids. With V trimmed by 5 bases and J by 3 bases, 10 bases remained unmatched. Germline V CDR1 and CDR2: SGHNT, YENEEA. Here the CDR3 DNA reads TGTGCCAGCAGCGCCGGGGGGTTGACCGTCTACAATGAGCAGTTCTTC. The encoded protein is CASSAGGLTVYNEQFF.

CDR3 protein: CAWSSQGQLRYF. The DNA for the CDR3 is TGTGCCTGGAGTTCCCAAGGACAGCTGAGGTACTTC. The chain employs TRBV30 and TRBJ2-7, with D perhaps TRBD1 (6 bases). CDR1 is GTSNPN and CDR2 is SVGIG in the germline V gene (reference sequence). The CDR3 loop spans 12 amino acids. V was cut by 2 bases and J by 12 bases, with 17 bases left in between.